Each of the 14 T cell receptor beta chains below was sequenced from the same sample in a study of cytomegalovirus exposure and HLA in healthy donors. The study ran its PCR with 60 Vbeta and 13 Jbeta primers. Produced via immunoSEQ multiplex PCR; TCRdb's table is partial and in-frame only. The profile shows fewer than 90,000 clones, about 77% of them singletons. The sample taken for sequencing was PBMCs. These receptors were collected from a male donor in good health and CMV-seropositive.

The rearrangement joins TRBV27 to TRBJ1-3; 7 bases align to TRBD1. The J segment lost 0 bases and the V segment lost 2 bases, leaving 7 bases of the junction unmatched. The germline CDR1 and CDR2 sequences are MNHEY and SMNVEV (reference sequence). The CDR3 consists of 17 residues. CDR3 in DNA: TGTGCCAGCAGTTTAGCCGGGACAGCCTTCTCTGGAAACACCATATATTTT. It codes for CASSLAGTAFSGNTIYF.

Points on this clone: One junction end disagrees with the germline gene, perhaps due to a read error. The chain uses TRBV5-1 and TRBJ2-1; D is unclear. In germline, CDR1 is SGHRS, CDR2 YFSETQ. The CDR3 extends over 11 amino acids. CDR3 loop: CASNSNNEQFF. The CDR3 DNA follows: TGCGCCAGCAACTCCAACAATGAGCAGTTCTTC.

This chain uses TRBV5-4 with TRBJ2-1, with D perhaps TRBD1 (6 bases). Germline CDR1 SGHNT, CDR2 YYREEE (reference sequence). V was clipped by 4 bases and J by 8 bases, with 13 bases between them. This CDR3 comprises 13 residues. Written as DNA, the CDR3 is TGTGCCAGCAGCGACGCAGGGGTGGATGAGCAGTTCTTC. Protein: CASSDAGVDEQFF.

The V and J genes are TRBV11-2 and TRBJ2-7; D unresolved. Germline V gene data show CDR1 as SGHAT and CDR2 as FQNNGV. The germline V and J ends were trimmed by 5 bases and 7 bases, with 3 bases remaining between them. This CDR3 spans 9 amino acids. CDR3 in DNA: TGTGCCAGCAGCCGGGAGCAGTACTTC. Protein product: CASSREQYF. The entire variable domain, with the rest obtained from reference TRBV11-2 and TRBJ2-7, is as follows: EAGVAQSPRYKIIEKRQSVAFWCNPISGHATLYWYQQILGQGPKLLIQFQNNGVVDDSQLPKDRFSAERLKGVDSTLKIQPAKLEDSAVYLCASSREQYFGPGTRLTVT.

The chain has TRBV13 and TRBJ2-2; TRBD2 agrees at 13 bases. The CDR3 totals 16 residues. Trimming cost V 5 bases and J 3 bases; bases outside gene matches: 3. CDR1 and CDR2 from the germline V gene are PRHDT and FYEKMQ (reference sequence). CDR3 bases: TGTGCCAGCAGCCTACTAGCGGGAGGGGACACCGGGGAGCTGTTTTTT. This gives the protein CASSLLAGGDTGELFF.

This clone was detected only once. The V call is TRBV7-9, the J call TRBJ2-7; D is possibly TRBD1 (5 bases). The germline CDR1 and CDR2 sequences are SEHNR and FQNEAQ (reference sequence). V lost 5 bases and J lost 4, with 6 bases in between. The length of the CDR3 is 11 residues. CDR3 nucleotides: TGTGCCAGCAGCAGGGGATACGAGCAGTACTTC. It translates to CASSRGYEQYF.

This clone came up a few times. This chain joins TRBV6-1 and TRBJ2-1, with 10 nucleotides matching TRBD2. Trimming removed 7 bases from V and 8 bases from J; junction bases left unmatched: 11. The CDR3 spans 15 residues. The germline V gene encodes CDR1 MNHNS and CDR2 SASEGT. The CDR3 loop reads CASKRGASGSYEQFF. In nucleotides, the CDR3 is TGTGCCAGCAAACGGGGGGCTAGCGGGAGCTATGAGCAGTTCTTC.

The chain uses TRBV29-1 and TRBJ2-7, with D possibly matching TRBD2 (5 bases). CDR3 length equals 12 residues. CDR1 is SQVTM, CDR2 ANQGSEA, per germline. Trimming pared 6 bases from V and 2 bases from J, leaving 11 bases between. The CDR3 coding sequence is TGCAGCGTCCTCCGGGGTCCCTACGAGCAGTACTTC. Protein sequence: CSVLRGPYEQYF.

The CDR3 reads CASRQQGQVTEAFF. The CDR3, as DNA: TGTGCCAGCAGGCAACAGGGGCAGGTCACTGAAGCTTTCTTT. The V and J genes are TRBV28 and TRBJ1-1, with 7 bases identical to TRBD1. The ends lost 6 bases at V and 4 bases at J; junction bases unmatched: 8. This CDR3 has 14 amino acids. CDR1 and CDR2 (germline): MDHEN, SYDVKM.

The chain combines TRBV19 with TRBJ1-2; D is possibly TRBD1 (5 bases). With 7 bases removed from V and 4 bases from J, the gap between germline ends came to 16 bases. There are 14 residues in the CDR3. CDR1 LNHDA and CDR2 SQIVND come from the germline V gene (reference sequence). The CDR3 is CASNLDSRGYGYTF. CDR3 DNA sequence: TGTGCCAGTAACTTAGACAGTCGTGGCTATGGCTACACCTTC. Full variable domain (rest looked up from reference TRBV19 and TRBJ1-2): DGGITQSPKYLFRKEGQNVTLSCEQNLNHDAMYWYRQDPGQGLRLIYYSQIVNDFQKGDIAEGYSVSREKKESFPLTVTSAQKNPTAFYLCASNLDSRGYGYTFGSGTRLTVV.

This rearrangement joins TRBV9 to TRBJ2-3; a possible D gene is TRBD2 (6 bases). V lost 6 bases and J lost 3, with 14 bases in between. The CDR3 contains 14 residues. The V gene's germline CDR1 is SGDLS and CDR2 YYNGEE. Here the CDR3 reads CASTNGGGTDTQYF. The CDR3 nucleotides are TGTGCCAGCACCAACGGGGGAGGAACAGATACGCAGTATTTT.

The chain's CDR3 is CATSRVSQEQFF. CDR3 in DNA: TGTGCCACCAGCAGAGTATCACAGGAGCAGTTCTTC. This chain links TRBV15 with TRBJ2-1; D gene unclear. The CDR3 extends over 12 amino acids. V lost 1 base to trimming and J lost 10 bases, with 8 bases between them. Germline-derived CDR1 and CDR2 are LNHNV and YYDKDF (reference sequence).

The chain uses TRBV27 and TRBJ1-2; possibly TRBD1 for D (5 bases). The V end lost 0 bases, the J end lost 3 bases, and 11 bases lay between the germline ends. Germline loops: CDR1 MNHEY, CDR2 SMNVEV (reference sequence). This CDR3 region has 15 residues. The chain's CDR3 is CASSLSRQGHYGYTF. CDR3 nucleotides: TGTGCCAGCAGTTTATCCCGCCAGGGCCACTATGGCTACACCTTC.

The sample holds one count of this clone. The chain combines TRBV9 with TRBJ2-7; 12 bases fit TRBD2. Germline V lookup: CDR1 SGDLS, CDR2 YYNGEE. The length of the CDR3 is 14 residues. The V gene end was trimmed by 5 bases and the J gene end by 5 bases; junction bases not matched to a gene: 5. CDR3 in amino acids: CASRAGLAGNEQYF. Here the CDR3 DNA reads TGTGCCAGCAGGGCTGGACTAGCGGGAAACGAGCAGTACTTC.